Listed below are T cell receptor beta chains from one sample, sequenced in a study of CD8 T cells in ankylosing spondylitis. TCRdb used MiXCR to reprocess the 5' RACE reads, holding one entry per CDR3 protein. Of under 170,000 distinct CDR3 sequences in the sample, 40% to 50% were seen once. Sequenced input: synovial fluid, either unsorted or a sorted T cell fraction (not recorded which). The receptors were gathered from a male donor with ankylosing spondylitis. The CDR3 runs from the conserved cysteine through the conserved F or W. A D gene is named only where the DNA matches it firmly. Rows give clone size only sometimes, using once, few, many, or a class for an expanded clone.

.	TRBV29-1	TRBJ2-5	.	TGCAGCGTCCCCTCGGACAAGCAAGAGACCCAGTACTTC	CSVPSDKQETQYF
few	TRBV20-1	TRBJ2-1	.	TGCAGTGCCCTCCCCGATTTCGTTTACAATGAGCAGTTCTTC	CSALPDFVYNEQFF
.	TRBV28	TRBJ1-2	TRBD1	TGTGCCAGCAGTTATCGAGTTGGTTATGGACAGGGGTACTATGGCTACACCTTC	CASSYRVGYGQGYYGYTF
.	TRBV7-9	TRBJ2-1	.	TGTGCCAGCAGCTTACCGGGGTCTGACAATGAGCAGTTCTTC	CASSLPGSDNEQFF
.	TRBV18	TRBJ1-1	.	TGTGCCAGCTCACCACCGTCAGGGACTAACACTGAAGCTTTCTTT	CASSPPSGTNTEAFF
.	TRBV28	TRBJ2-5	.	TGTGCCAGCAGTTTAGGACGGTTGTACCAAGAGACCCAGTACTTC	CASSLGRLYQETQYF
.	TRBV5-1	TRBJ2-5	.	TGCGCCAGCAGCTTCGTCCCGGGGAGAGAGACCCAGTACTTC	CASSFVPGRETQYF
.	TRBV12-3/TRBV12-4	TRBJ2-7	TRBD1	TGTGCCAGCAGCCCCGGGACAGCCCAATACGAGCAGTACTTC	CASSPGTAQYEQYF
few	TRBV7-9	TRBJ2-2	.	TGTGCCAGCAGCGGGTCGGCCACCGGGGAGCTGTTTTTT	CASSGSATGELFF
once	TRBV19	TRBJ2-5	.	TGTGCCAGTAGCTTAGGGGAGGAGGGCTGGGAGACCCAGTACTTC	CASSLGEEGWETQYF
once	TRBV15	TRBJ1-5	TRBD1	TGTGCCACCAGCAGATCCAAGACAGGGCCTTATAGCAATCAGCCCCAGCATTTT	CATSRSKTGPYSNQPQHF
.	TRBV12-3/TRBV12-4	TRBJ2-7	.	TGTGCCAGCGCGACCCCTGAGTCGGGGTACGAGCAGTACTTC	CASATPESGYEQYF
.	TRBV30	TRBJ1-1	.	TGTGCCTGGACCGGTTCGGACCCTGAAGCTTTCTTT	CAWTGSDPEAFF
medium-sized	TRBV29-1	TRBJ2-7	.	TGCAGCGTTGGGTCGGGGATCTACGAGCAGTACTTC	CSVGSGIYEQYF
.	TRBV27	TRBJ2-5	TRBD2	TGTGCCAGCAGTTCAAGACTAGCGGGGGGCCAAACGGAGACCCAGTACTTC	CASSSRLAGGQTETQYF
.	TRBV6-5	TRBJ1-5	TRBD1	TGTGCCAGCAGTTCCGGACAGGGTGGTCAGCCCCAGCATTTT	CASSSGQGGQPQHF
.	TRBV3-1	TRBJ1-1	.	TGTGCCAGCAGCCAGGAACAGGAGAACACTGAAGCTTTCTTT	CASSQEQENTEAFF
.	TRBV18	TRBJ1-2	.	TGTGCCAGCTCACGAAAAAGGAACTATGGCTACACCTTC	CASSRKRNYGYTF
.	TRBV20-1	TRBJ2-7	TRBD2	TGCAGTGCTAGTTTAATAGCGGGAGAAGCCTACGAGCAGTACTTC	CSASLIAGEAYEQYF
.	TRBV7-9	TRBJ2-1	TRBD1	TGTGCCAGCAGCTTTGGACAGGGTCGGTACAATGAGCAGTTCTTC	CASSFGQGRYNEQFF
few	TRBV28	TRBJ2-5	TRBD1	TGTGCCAGCAGCCCGGGACAGGCCTTATCGTACCAAGAGACCCAGTACTTC	CASSPGQALSYQETQYF
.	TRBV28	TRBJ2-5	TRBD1	TGTGCCAGCAGTGCCCCCTCACAGGGGGCTGGAGAGACCCAGTACTTC	CASSAPSQGAGETQYF
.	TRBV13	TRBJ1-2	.	TGTGCCAGCAGCTTAGGACAACCGTCTTATGGCTACACCTTC	CASSLGQPSYGYTF
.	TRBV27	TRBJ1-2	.	TGTGCCAGCAGTTTATCCGGCAGGCTTTACTATGGCTACACCTTC	CASSLSGRLYYGYTF
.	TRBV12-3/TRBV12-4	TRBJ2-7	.	TGTGCCAGCAGTGGGTCCCCCTACGAGCAGTACTTC	CASSGSPYEQYF
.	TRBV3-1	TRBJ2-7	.	TGTGCCAGCAGCCAAGGTCTTCGGATCCTCAGCTCCTACGAGCAGTACTTC	CASSQGLRILSSYEQYF
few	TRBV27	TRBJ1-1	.	TGTGCCAGCAGTTCGGGGGTTACGAACACTGAAGCTTTCTTT	CASSSGVTNTEAFF
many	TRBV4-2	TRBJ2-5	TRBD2	TGTGCCAGCAGCAACGGACCTGGGACTAGCGGAGCCCGGGGGGAGACCCAGTACTTC	CASSNGPGTSGARGETQYF
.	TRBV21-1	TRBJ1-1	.	TGTGCCAGCAGCCTCCTGGGGGACTGGAACACTGAAGCTTTCTTT	CASSLLGDWNTEAFF
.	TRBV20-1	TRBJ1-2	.	TGCAGTGCTGAGAGTAGGACAGCACATGGCTACACCTTC	CSAESRTAHGYTF
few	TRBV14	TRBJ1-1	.	TGTGCCAGCAGCCCGTACAAGACATGGGTAGACCCTGAAGCTTTCTTT	CASSPYKTWVDPEAFF
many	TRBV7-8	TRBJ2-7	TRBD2	TGTGCCAGCAGCTTAGTGGCGGGAGGGCCGGACGAGCAGTACTTC	CASSLVAGGPDEQYF
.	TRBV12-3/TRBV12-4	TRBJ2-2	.	TGTGCCAGCAGTTCCCGGACAGTCTATCCGGACACCGGGGAGCTGTTTTTT	CASSSRTVYPDTGELFF
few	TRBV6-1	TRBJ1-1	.	TGTGCCAGCAGTGACGTGGTTGGGACTGAAGCTTTCTTT	CASSDVVGTEAFF
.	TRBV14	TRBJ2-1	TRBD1	TGTGCCAGCAGCCCAGGAGACAGGGGACCCTACAATGAGCAGTTCTTC	CASSPGDRGPYNEQFF
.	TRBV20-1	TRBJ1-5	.	TGCAGTGCTTCAAGAGGGAAAACTAATCAGCCCCAGCATTTT	CSASRGKTNQPQHF
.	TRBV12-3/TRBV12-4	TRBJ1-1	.	TGTGCCAGCAGTCTGGGGGCAACTGAAGCTTTCTTT	CASSLGATEAFF
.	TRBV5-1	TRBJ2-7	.	TGCGCCAGCAGGATCCAAAGCTCCTACGAGCAGTACTTC	CASRIQSSYEQYF
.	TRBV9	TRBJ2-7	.	TGTGCCAGCAGCGTAGGATGGGGGACCGCGGAATACGAGCAGTACTTC	CASSVGWGTAEYEQYF
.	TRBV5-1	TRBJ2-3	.	TGCGCCAGCAGCTTGACCACAGATACGCAGTATTTT	CASSLTTDTQYF
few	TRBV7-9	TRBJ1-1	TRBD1	TGTGCCAGCAGCTTATGGACAGGGGAAACTGAAGCTTTCTTT	CASSLWTGETEAFF
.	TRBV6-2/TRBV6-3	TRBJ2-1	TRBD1	TGTGCCAGCAGTTACTTAAACTGGGACAGTGGATACAATGAGCAGTTCTTC	CASSYLNWDSGYNEQFF
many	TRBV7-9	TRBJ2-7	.	TGTGCCAGCAGCTTTACGACAGAATACGAGCAGTACTTC	CASSFTTEYEQYF
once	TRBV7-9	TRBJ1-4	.	TGTGCCAGCAGCCAAAGCGCCGGGACAAGGAATGAAAAACTGTTTTTT	CASSQSAGTRNEKLFF
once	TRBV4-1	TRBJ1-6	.	TGCGCCAGCAGCCAAGATGCGGGGGTAAAGAATTCACCCCTCCACTTT	CASSQDAGVKNSPLHF
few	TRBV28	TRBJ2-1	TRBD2	TGTGCCAGCAGGCGACTAGCGGGATTCTACAATGAGCAGTTCTTC	CASRRLAGFYNEQFF
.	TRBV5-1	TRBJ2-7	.	TGCGCCAGCAGCTTGGACCCGGGACTGGGATCCTACGAGCAGTACTTC	CASSLDPGLGSYEQYF
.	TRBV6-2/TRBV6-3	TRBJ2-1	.	TGTGCCAGCAGTTACTCTCGGACTAACTCCTACAATGAGCAGTTCTTC	CASSYSRTNSYNEQFF
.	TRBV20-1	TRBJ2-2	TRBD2	TGCAGTGCTAGAGGTCGCGGGAAGCGGGGGGTTATGAACACCGGGGAGCTGTTTTTT	CSARGRGKRGVMNTGELFF